This TCR beta chain was observed in a study of blood T cell repertoires in COVID-19. Assay used: immunoSEQ multiplex PCR; TCRdb lists only in-frame clones, some missing. The sample consists of over 110,000 clones, around 80% of them appearing once. V lost 4 bases to trimming and J lost 4 bases, with 8 bases between them. This CDR3 region has 13 residues. From germline, CDR1 is SEHNR and CDR2 FQNEAQ (reference sequence). This clone was counted many times. Material: peripheral blood. This clonotype originated in a man aged 60 to 69 with acute or convalescent COVID-19. The chain joins TRBV7-9 to TRBJ1-5, with a possible D match to TRBD1 (6 bases). CDR3 residues: CASSWGPNQPQHF. CDR3 nucleotide sequence: TGTGCCAGCAGCTGGGGGCCTAATCAGCCCCAGCATTTT.